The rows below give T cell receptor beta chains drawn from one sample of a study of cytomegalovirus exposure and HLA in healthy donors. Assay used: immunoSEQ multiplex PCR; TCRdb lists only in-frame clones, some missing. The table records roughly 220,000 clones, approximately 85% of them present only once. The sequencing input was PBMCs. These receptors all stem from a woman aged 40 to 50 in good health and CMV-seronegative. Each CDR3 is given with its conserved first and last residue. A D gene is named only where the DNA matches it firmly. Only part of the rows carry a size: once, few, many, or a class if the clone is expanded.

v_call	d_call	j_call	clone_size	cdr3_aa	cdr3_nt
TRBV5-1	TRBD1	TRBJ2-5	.	CASSLSTGVETQYF	TGCGCCAGCAGCTTATCGACAGGGGTAGAGACCCAGTACTTC
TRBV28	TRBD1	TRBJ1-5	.	CASSLYRGSNQPQHF	TGTGCCAGCAGTTTATACAGGGGGAGCAATCAGCCCCAGCATTTT
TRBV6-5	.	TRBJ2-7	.	CASSYTPGQLYEQYF	TGTGCCAGCAGTTATACGCCTGGACAACTCTACGAGCAGTACTTC
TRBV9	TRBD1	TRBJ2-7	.	CASSSRQGRTYEQYF	TGTGCCAGCAGCTCCCGACAGGGAAGGACCTACGAGCAGTACTTC
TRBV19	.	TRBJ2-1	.	CASSISSVQFF	TGTGCCAGTAGTATCTCTAGCGTGCAGTTCTTC
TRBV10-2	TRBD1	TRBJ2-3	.	CATKTGGVGTDTQYF	TGCGCCACGAAGACAGGGGGCGTTGGCACAGATACGCAGTATTTT
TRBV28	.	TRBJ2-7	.	CASSLWPGEQYF	TGTGCCAGCAGTTTATGGCCAGGAGAGCAGTACTTC
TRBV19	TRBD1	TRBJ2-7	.	CASSIGTGLYEQYF	TGTGCCAGTAGTATAGGGACAGGTCTCTACGAGCAGTACTTC
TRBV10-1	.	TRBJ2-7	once	CASSDGGTTYEQYF	TGCGCCAGCAGTGATGGGGGGACGACCTACGAGCAGTACTTC
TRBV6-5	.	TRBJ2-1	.	CASSRSIVSYNEQFF	TGTGCCAGCAGTCGATCTATCGTCTCCTACAATGAGCAGTTCTTC
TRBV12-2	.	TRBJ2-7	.	CASRSRQGACEQYF	TGTGCAAGTCGCTCAAGACAGGGGGCATGCGAGCAGTACTTC
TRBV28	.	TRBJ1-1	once	CASRPTANTEAFF	TGTGCCAGCAGGCCTACAGCGAACACTGAAGCTTTCTTT
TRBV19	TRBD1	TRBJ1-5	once	CASSRQGAPVRQPQHF	TGTGCCAGTAGTAGACAGGGGGCTCCGGTCCGTCAGCCCCAGCATTTT
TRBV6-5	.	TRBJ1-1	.	CASSYSRGTNTEAFF	TGTGCCAGCAGTTACTCGAGGGGGACGAACACTGAAGCTTTCTTT
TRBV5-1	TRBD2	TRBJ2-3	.	CASSFGDYSDTQYF	TGCGCCAGCAGCTTTGGGGACTACTCAGATACGCAGTATTTT
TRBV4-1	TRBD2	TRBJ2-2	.	CASSQDPGLAYTGELFF	TGCGCCAGCAGCCAAGATCCCGGACTAGCGTATACCGGGGAGCTGTTTTTT
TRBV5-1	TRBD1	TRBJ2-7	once	CASSLDRGQPYEQYF	TGCGCCAGCAGCTTGGACAGGGGGCAACCCTACGAGCAGTACTTC
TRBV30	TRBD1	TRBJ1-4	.	CAWNRGRSTNEKLFF	TGTGCCTGGAACAGGGGGCGGTCAACTAATGAAAAACTGTTTTTT
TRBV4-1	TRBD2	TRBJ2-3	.	CASSQMTSPNTDTQYF	TGCGCCAGCAGCCAAATGACTAGCCCTAACACAGATACGCAGTATTTT
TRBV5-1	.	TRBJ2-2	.	CASSYRVARNTGELFF	TGCGCCAGCAGCTACAGGGTCGCCCGGAACACCGGGGAGCTGTTTTTT
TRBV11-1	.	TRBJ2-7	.	CASSVRGEQYF	TGTGCCAGCAGCGTCAGGGGCGAGCAGTACTTC
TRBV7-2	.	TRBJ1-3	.	CASSLLGRLGNTIYF	TGTGCCAGCAGCCTCCTGGGGAGGCTCGGAAACACCATATATTTT
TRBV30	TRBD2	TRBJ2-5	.	CAWSARGAQYF	TGTGCCTGGAGTGCGCGGGGGGCCCAGTACTTC
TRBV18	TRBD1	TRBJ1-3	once	CASPNEGAGGNTIYF	TGTGCCAGCCCGAATGAGGGGGCAGGTGGAAACACCATATATTTT
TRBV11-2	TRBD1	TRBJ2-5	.	CASSWSGTVQETQYF	TGTGCCAGCAGCTGGTCCGGGACAGTTCAAGAGACCCAGTACTTC
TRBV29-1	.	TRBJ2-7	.	CSVDGQGSYEQYF	TGCAGCGTTGACGGTCAGGGATCCTACGAGCAGTACTTC
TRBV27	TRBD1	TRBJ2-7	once	CASSFERDRGREEQYF	TGTGCCAGCAGTTTTGAAAGGGACAGGGGGCGCGAAGAGCAGTACTTC
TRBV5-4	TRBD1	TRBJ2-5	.	CAGSWTGSETQYF	TGTGCCGGCAGCTGGACAGGTAGCGAGACCCAGTACTTC
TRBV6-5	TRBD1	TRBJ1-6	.	CASRRDRENSPLHF	TGTGCCAGCAGAAGGGACAGGGAAAATTCACCCCTCCACTTT
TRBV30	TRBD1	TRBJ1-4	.	CAWSVQGGNEKLFF	TGTGCCTGGAGTGTACAGGGGGGGAATGAAAAACTGTTTTTT
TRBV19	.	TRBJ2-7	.	CASRASSLYEQYF	TGTGCCAGTAGAGCGTCTAGCTTGTACGAGCAGTACTTC
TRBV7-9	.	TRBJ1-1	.	CASSLEGGRTEAFF	TGTGCCAGCAGCTTAGAAGGGGGTCGGACTGAAGCTTTCTTT
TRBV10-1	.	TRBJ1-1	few	CASSESSGLKPFF	TGCGCCAGCAGTGAGTCTTCAGGGCTGAAGCCTTTCTTT
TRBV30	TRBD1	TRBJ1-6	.	CAWSATGAGYNSPLHF	TGTGCCTGGAGTGCTACAGGGGCCGGTTATAATTCACCCCTCCACTTT
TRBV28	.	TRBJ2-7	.	CASTQQGYEQYF	TGTGCCAGCACACAACAGGGCTACGAGCAGTACTTC
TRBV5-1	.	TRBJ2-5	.	CASSLYPDTSSGTQYF	TGCGCCAGCAGCTTGTACCCGGACACGTCATCAGGGACCCAGTACTTC
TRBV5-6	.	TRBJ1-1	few	CASSLGRRTEAFF	TGTGCCAGCAGCTTGGGGAGGAGGACTGAAGCTTTCTTT
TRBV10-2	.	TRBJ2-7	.	CASHPGLYYEQYF	TGCGCCAGCCATCCAGGCCTATACTACGAGCAGTACTTC
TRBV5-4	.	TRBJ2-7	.	CASSLGGAGVHVEQYF	TGTGCCAGCAGCTTGGGGGGGGCGGGAGTACATGTCGAGCAGTACTTC
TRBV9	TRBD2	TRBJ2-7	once	CASSQGLAGSYEQYF	TGTGCCAGCAGCCAAGGACTAGCGGGCTCCTACGAGCAGTACTTC
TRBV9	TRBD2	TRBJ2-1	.	CASSSRTSGRLYEQFF	TGTGCCAGCAGCTCCAGGACTAGCGGGAGGCTCTATGAGCAGTTCTTC
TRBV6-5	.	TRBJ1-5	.	CASSRKTGGFQPQHF	TGTGCCAGCAGTCGGAAGACAGGCGGTTTTCAACCCCAGCATTTT
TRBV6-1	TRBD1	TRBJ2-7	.	CASRMTGYSTYEQYF	TGTGCCAGCAGAATGACAGGGTACAGTACCTACGAGCAGTACTTC